This is a list of T cell receptor beta chains from one sample in a study of blood T cell repertoires in COVID-19. TCRdb's table, derived via immunoSEQ multiplex PCR, lists solely in-frame clones and lacks some. Of about 28,000 clones in the sample, over 75% were seen once. The sample comprised peripheral blood. The source is a man aged 70 or older with active COVID-19. Both conserved end residues are part of each CDR3. The order of the fields is J gene, CDR3 length, V gene, D gene, clone size, CDR3 DNA, CDR3 protein. A D gene is named only where the DNA matches it firmly. Size is omitted from some rows. Given values are once, few, many or a class for expanded clones.

>TRBJ2-3|15|TRBV28|TRBD1|NA
TGTGCCAGCAGTTTAGGGGACAGGGGGCCTGATACGCAGTATTTT
CASSLGDRGPDTQYF
>TRBJ2-3|15|TRBV7-2|TRBD2|NA
TGTGCCAGCAGCAATAGCGGGGGGGACACAGATACGCAGTATTTT
CASSNSGGDTDTQYF
>TRBJ2-7|16|TRBV28|NA|once
TGTGCCAGCAGTTCCCCCCTCGGTCGCTACTCCTACGAGCAGTACTTC
CASSSPLGRYSYEQYF
>TRBJ2-2|14|TRBV5-1|TRBD1|NA
TGCGCCAGCAGCTCGGGACAGTGGAGCGGGGAGCTGTTTTTT
CASSSGQWSGELFF
>TRBJ2-5|15|TRBV4-1|TRBD2|NA
TGCGCCAGCAGCGGGGGGCTAGCGGGGGTAGAGACCCAGTACTTC
CASSGGLAGVETQYF
>TRBJ2-2|17|TRBV7-9|TRBD1|NA
TGTGCCAGCAGCTTAAGGCCCGGGACAGCGAACACCGGGGAGCTGTTTTTT
CASSLRPGTANTGELFF
>TRBJ2-3|15|TRBV5-1|TRBD2|NA
TGCGCCAGCAGCCCCCCGGGACTAGACACAGATACGCAGTATTTT
CASSPPGLDTDTQYF
>TRBJ1-6|14|TRBV2|NA|once
TGTGCCAGCAGTGAAGCGGGGGCGAGATCACCCCTCCACTTT
CASSEAGARSPLHF
>TRBJ2-3|15|TRBV5-4|NA|NA
TGTGCCAGCAGCTGGGTACAGGGAGGCACAGATACGCAGTATTTT
CASSWVQGGTDTQYF
>TRBJ2-3|16|TRBV11-3|NA|NA
TGTGCCAGCAGCCACACGGGACACCCCAGCACAGATACGCAGTATTTT
CASSHTGHPSTDTQYF
>TRBJ2-1|13|TRBV12-3/TRBV12-4|TRBD1|few
TGTGCCAGCAGCCTGCGACAGGGGACAGAGCAGTTCTTC
CASSLRQGTEQFF
>TRBJ1-5|15|TRBV7-2|NA|NA
TGTGCCAGCAGCTTAGGGTTCGGGGGAAGCCAGCCCCAGCATTTT
CASSLGFGGSQPQHF
>TRBJ2-1|14|TRBV5-1|TRBD2|once
TGCGCCAGCAGCTTGAGGACTAGCTTCGGCGAGCAGTTCTTC
CASSLRTSFGEQFF
>TRBJ2-6|14|TRBV27|NA|NA
TGTGCCAGCAGTTGGGAGGCTGGGGCCAACGTCCTGACTTTC
CASSWEAGANVLTF
>TRBJ2-1|15|TRBV5-1|TRBD2|NA
TGCGCCAGCACCTCAGCGGGGGGGCGATCCCATGAGCAGTTCTTC
CASTSAGGRSHEQFF
>TRBJ1-2|14|TRBV27|NA|NA
TGTGCCAGCAAGGGACTTCAAACCTACTATGGCTACACCTTC
CASKGLQTYYGYTF
>TRBJ1-6|16|TRBV5-1|TRBD1|NA
TGCGCCAGCAGCTTGGCCCAGGGCAGGGGGAATTCACCCCTCCACTTT
CASSLAQGRGNSPLHF
>TRBJ2-2|12|TRBV12-3/TRBV12-4|NA|few
TGTGCCAGCAGTATAAACACCGGGGAGCTGTTTTTT
CASSINTGELFF
>TRBJ1-2|17|TRBV7-3|TRBD1|once
TGTGCCAGCACCAAACCACGGACAGGGCCATATAACTATGGCTACACCTTC
CASTKPRTGPYNYGYTF
>TRBJ1-1|15|TRBV7-2|NA|NA
TGTGCCAGCAGCTTAGCGCAGGGGTGGAACACTGAAGCTTTCTTT
CASSLAQGWNTEAFF
>TRBJ1-6|14|TRBV28|NA|once
TGTGCCAGCAGTCCCGGACTGGGAGGGTCACCCCTCCACTTT
CASSPGLGGSPLHF
>TRBJ2-3|16|TRBV7-6|NA|NA
TGTGCCAGCAGCTTAGCTGTGTCGGGGAGCACAGATACGCAGTATTTT
CASSLAVSGSTDTQYF
>TRBJ2-7|15|TRBV27|TRBD2|NA
TGTGCCAGCACCCTAGGACTAGCGGGGAGGCACGAGCAGTACTTC
CASTLGLAGRHEQYF
>TRBJ2-7|15|TRBV4-3|TRBD2|NA
TGCGCCAGCAGCCCCAGACTAGCGGGGGGGCTAGAGCAGTACTTC
CASSPRLAGGLEQYF